This TCR beta chain was profiled in a study of CD8 T cell repertoires and HIV-1 epitope variants. This clone was detected a few times. No antigen is known for it. Trimming stripped 3 bases from V and 0 bases from J, with 4 bases between. From germline, CDR1 is SGHRS and CDR2 YFSETQ. This CDR3 spans 12 amino acids. Only in-frame clones appear in the TCRdb table, and some are missing; sequencing was by immunoSEQ multiplex PCR. The table has 4,500 to 5,500 clones, around two thirds seen once. The sequencing sample was made of cultured CD8+ T cells derived from PBMCs. The sequence derives from a male donor with HIV. The gene calls are TRBV5-1 and TRBJ2-7; D is unclear. The CDR3 protein is CASSWDSYEQYF. The DNA of the CDR3 is TGCGCCAGCAGCTGGGACTCCTACGAGCAGTACTTC.